These 26 T cell receptor beta chains share one sample of origin, sequenced in a study of shared clonotypes between healthy human individuals (TCRdb year 2020). The library was built by means of the immunoSEQ multiplex PCR assay. TCRdb obtained this table from immuneACCESS and retained in-frame rearrangements with V and J assigned. These tables miss some clones; where compared with another copy, unresolved V genes account for less than half of the shortfall, and the remainder is unexplained. The sample yields more than 550,000 clones; just under 75% were counted once. Together, the top ten hold approximately 1.7% of the sample. Material for sequencing was memory CD4+ T cells sorted from blood. Per the publication, the cell subset or site label means: CD45RA-negative fraction. These receptors were taken from a woman aged 25 to 39 in good health.

The J gene is TRBJ1-5, the V gene TRBV2; TRBD1 matches at 9 bases. The germline gives CDR1 SNHLY, CDR2 FYNNEI. This CDR3 is built from 15 residues. The V segment lost 3 bases and the J segment 5 bases; nucleotides outside the gene matches: 5. The CDR3 is CASSEYGQGYQPQHF. The CDR3 DNA sequence: TGTGCCAGCAGTGAGTACGGACAGGGGTATCAGCCCCAGCATTTT.

The chain joins TRBV2 to TRBJ2-7; the D is unclear. Trimming left V 7 bases short and J 0 bases short, with 19 bases between. The CDR3 is 16 amino acids. Looked up from germline, CDR1 is SNHLY and CDR2 is FYNNEI. This CDR3 reads CASNPTASFISYEQYF. CDR3 coding DNA: TGTGCCAGCAATCCGACTGCGTCCTTTATCTCCTACGAGCAGTACTTC.

This clone was seen a few times. J is TRBJ1-5 and V is TRBV5-5; D may be TRBD1 (5 bases). CDR1 and CDR2 (germline): SGHKS, YYEKEE (reference sequence). This CDR3 has 13 amino acids. V dropped 4 bases and J dropped 4 bases, with 9 bases sitting between them. CDR3 loop: CASSPDRNQPQHF. CDR3 bases: TGTGCCAGCAGCCCTGACAGAAATCAGCCCCAGCATTTT.

This chain links TRBV9 with TRBJ2-2, with D perhaps matching TRBD2 (6 bases). The germline V and J ends were trimmed by 0 bases and 0 bases, with 9 bases remaining between them. This CDR3 region has 16 residues. Germline loops: CDR1 SGDLS, CDR2 YYNGEE. This CDR3 reads CASSVGPGANTGELFF. The CDR3 region has the DNA TGTGCCAGCAGCGTAGGCCCGGGAGCGAACACCGGGGAGCTGTTTTTT.

Only one count was recorded for this clone. The CDR3 loop is CASGRPQGDVWAPYNEQFF. The CDR3 DNA reads TGTGCCAGCGGCCGACCACAGGGAGATGTGTGGGCCCCCTACAATGAGCAGTTCTTC. V and J are TRBV28 and TRBJ2-1, with D tentatively TRBD1 (6 bases). Germline CDR1 reads MDHEN; CDR2 reads SYDVKM. With 8 bases removed from V and 2 bases from J, the gap between germline ends came to 28 bases. The CDR3 extends over 19 amino acids.

V gene TRBV11-2 combines with J gene TRBJ2-5; the D gene is possibly TRBD1 (5 bases). This CDR3 is built from 13 residues. V lost 5 bases and J lost 7, with 14 bases in between. Germline V gene data show CDR1 as SGHAT and CDR2 as FQNNGV. The CDR3: CASSPQAIGTQYF. Here the CDR3 DNA reads TGTGCCAGCAGCCCACAGGCAATCGGGACCCAGTACTTC.

This chain uses TRBV9 with TRBJ2-1; 8 bases map to TRBD2. The CDR3 extends over 14 amino acids. The trim removed 2 bases at V and 5 bases at J, leaving 3 bases unmatched. Germline-derived CDR1 and CDR2 are SGDLS and YYNGEE. CDR3 sequence (DNA): TGTGCCAGCAGCGTCCGGGAGGGCAACAATGAGCAGTTCTTC. This sequence encodes CASSVREGNNEQFF.

This chain joins TRBV28 and TRBJ1-2, with 9 bases that match TRBD1. V trimming: 7 bases; J trimming: 7 bases; junction bases outside the gene matches: 13. The CDR3 spans 15 residues. Germline V gene data show CDR1 as MDHEN and CDR2 as SYDVKM. In DNA, the CDR3 is TGTGCCAGCACCCTACAGGGGGCGCGTTCCTCTGGCTACACCTTC. It specifies CASTLQGARSSGYTF.

The sample holds one count of this clone. This chain connects TRBV4-1 to TRBJ1-2; 7 bases agree with TRBD1. CDR1 and CDR2 from the germline V gene are MGHRA and YSYEKL. The J segment lost 0 bases and the V segment lost 7 bases, leaving 5 bases of the junction unmatched. CDR3 length equals 14 residues. DNA of the CDR3: TGCGCCAGCAAAAGGGACAGAGCTAACTATGGCTACACCTTC. Translating gives CASKRDRANYGYTF.

The chain is built from TRBV6-1 and TRBJ2-1, with 14 bases that match TRBD2. V shed 6 bases, J shed 8 bases, and the junction held 6 bases outside the gene matches. Per the germline V gene, CDR1 is MNHNS and CDR2 is SASEGT. The CDR3 is made up of 15 amino acids. The CDR3 here is CASSPGLAGVDEQFF. In nucleotides, the CDR3 is TGTGCCAGCAGCCCGGGACTAGCGGGAGTCGATGAGCAGTTCTTC.

Points on this clone: Other nucleotide sequences from this sample produce the same CDR3. V is TRBV5-1 and J is TRBJ2-1; D call uncertain. Trimming removed 3 bases at V and 2 bases at J, with 12 bases between. The length of the CDR3 is 15 residues. The germline V gene encodes CDR1 SGHRS and CDR2 YFSETQ. The CDR3 loop reads CASSYSSGAYNEQFF. For the CDR3, the DNA is TGCGCCAGCAGCTACTCCTCGGGCGCCTACAATGAGCAGTTCTTC.

This chain connects TRBV6-4 to TRBJ1-3; D not certain. V lost 3 bases to trimming and J lost 0 bases, with 9 bases between them. CDR3 length: 15 residues. CDR1 and CDR2 (germline): MRHNA, SNTAGT. The CDR3 region has the DNA TGTGCCAGCAGTGAAAATCCGGGCTCTGGAAACACCATATATTTT. This gives the protein CASSENPGSGNTIYF.

V usage is TRBV19 and J usage is TRBJ2-3, with D possibly being TRBD2 (5 bases). This CDR3 has 14 amino acids. The V and J ends lost 2 bases and 2 bases respectively, with 8 bases between them. The germline gives CDR1 LNHDA, CDR2 SQIVND (reference sequence). CDR3 protein: CASSIPGNTDTQYF. Here the CDR3 DNA reads TGTGCCAGTAGTATACCGGGGAACACAGATACGCAGTATTTT.

V and J are TRBV9 and TRBJ2-2; 14 bases are shared with TRBD2. The CDR3 covers 17 residues. V gave up 2 bases and J gave up 7 bases; unmatched junction bases: 7. Germline values: CDR1 SGDLS, CDR2 YYNGEE. CDR3 sequence (DNA): TGTGCCAGCAGCGTCGGGACTAGCGGGAGAAGAGGCGGGGAGCTGTTTTTT. Translating it yields CASSVGTSGRRGGELFF. Full variable domain (outside the CDR3, taken from reference TRBV9 and TRBJ2-2): DSGVTQTPKHLITATGQRVTLRCSPRSGDLSVYWYQQSLDQGLQFLIQYYNGEERAKGNILERFSAQQFPDLHSELNLSSLELGDSALYFCASSVGTSGRRGGELFFGEGSRLTVL.

The rearrangement uses TRBV28 and TRBJ2-2; D not certain. V lost 3 bases and J lost 5, with 4 bases in between. Germline V CDR1 and CDR2: MDHEN, SYDVKM. The CDR3 totals 12 residues. Written as DNA, the CDR3 is TGTGCCAGCAGTTTTGAGACCGGGGAGCTGTTTTTT. Translating it yields CASSFETGELFF.

The V and J genes are TRBV7-2 and TRBJ2-7; TRBD1 is a possible D gene (5 bases). CDR3 size: 14 residues. Trimming pared 5 bases from V and 2 bases from J, leaving 13 bases between. The germline V gene has CDR1 SGHTA and CDR2 FQGNSA. The CDR3 reads CASSLRQTTYEQYF. CDR3 nucleotides: TGTGCCAGCAGCCTCAGACAGACGACCTACGAGCAGTACTTC.

This clone was counted between two and nine times. Other DNA sequences within the sample encode an identical CDR3. The chain has TRBV11-2 and TRBJ1-1; D gene uncertain. CDR3 length: 13 amino acids. V lost 5 bases and J 1 base, leaving 8 bases between the germline ends. The germline V gene has CDR1 SGHAT and CDR2 FQNNGV. This chain's CDR3 is CASSPGGNTEAFF. The CDR3 bases are TGTGCCAGCAGCCCAGGAGGGAACACTGAAGCTTTCTTT.

The genes are TRBV7-3 and TRBJ2-7, with TRBD1 matching over 7 bases. The CDR3 consists of 15 residues. Germline V gene sequence: CDR1 SGHTA, CDR2 FQGTGA. V was pared by 3 bases and J by 5 bases, with 10 bases of the junction left unmatched. The CDR3 nucleotides are TGTGCCAGCAGCTTGACCGGGACAGTCCCCAACGAGCAGTACTTC. Residues: CASSLTGTVPNEQYF. The full variable domain, completed using reference TRBV7-3 and TRBJ2-7, is GAGVSQTPSNKVTEKGKYVELRCDPISGHTALYWYRQSLGQGPEFLIYFQGTGAADDSGLPNDRFFAVRPEGSVSTLKIQRTERGDSAVYLCASSLTGTVPNEQYFGPGTRLTVT.

The chain uses TRBV14 and TRBJ1-1, with D perhaps matching TRBD1 (5 bases). Trimming pared 4 bases from V and 9 bases from J, leaving 12 bases between. CDR1 and CDR2 from the germline V gene are SGHDN and FVKESK. The CDR3 totals 12 residues. The CDR3 here is CASSRGSAKAFF. The CDR3 coding sequence is TGTGCCAGCAGCCGGGGGAGCGCCAAAGCTTTCTTT.

This clone was recorded a few times. V gene TRBV4-1 combines with J gene TRBJ1-5; no reliable D call. Germline loops: CDR1 MGHRA, CDR2 YSYEKL. This CDR3 contains 13 residues. V was clipped by 0 bases and J by 10 bases, with 10 bases between them. CDR3 sequence: CASSQETGAPQHF. For the CDR3, the DNA is TGCGCCAGCAGCCAAGAAACGGGTGCACCCCAGCATTTT.

This clone was seen just once. In the same sample, other DNA sequences code for this CDR3. This chain uses TRBV11-3 with TRBJ1-2; TRBD1 might be the D (5 bases). Germline V lookup: CDR1 SGHNT, CDR2 YENEEA. The V end lost 3 bases, the J end lost 1 base, and 6 bases lay between the germline ends. This CDR3 region has 13 residues. As DNA, the CDR3 is TGTGCCAGCAGCTTCGACAGTAACTATGGCTACACCTTC. This codes for CASSFDSNYGYTF.

The V call is TRBV4-1, the J call TRBJ1-5, with D maybe TRBD1 (5 bases). This CDR3 has 16 amino acids. V lost 4 bases and J 1 base, leaving 14 bases between the germline ends. The V gene's germline CDR1 is MGHRA and CDR2 YSYEKL. CDR3 region: CASSRDGHWSNQPQHF. The CDR3 bases are TGCGCCAGCAGCCGAGATGGACATTGGAGCAATCAGCCCCAGCATTTT.

V usage is TRBV6-6 and J usage is TRBJ2-1, with 8 bases lining up with TRBD2. The CDR3 length is 16 residues. Trimming removed 5 bases from V and 4 bases from J; junction bases left unmatched: 10. CDR1 MNHNY and CDR2 SVGAGI come from the germline V gene (reference sequence). In DNA, the CDR3 is TGTGCCAGCAGTGGGTCGCGGGCGGGAGGTTACAATGAGCAGTTCTTC. Translating gives CASSGSRAGGYNEQFF.

The chain has TRBV19 and TRBJ1-4, with TRBD1 matching 8 bases. V gave up 7 bases and J gave up 7 bases; unmatched junction bases: 17. This CDR3 region has 17 residues. CDR1 and CDR2 (germline): LNHDA, SQIVND (reference sequence). The CDR3 DNA reads TGTGCCAGTACCTCGCTGCGGACAGGGAGTATTGGTGAAAAACTGTTTTTT. Its translation is CASTSLRTGSIGEKLFF.

The chain uses TRBV6-6 and TRBJ2-5; 7 bases align to TRBD2. The germline CDR1 and CDR2 sequences are MNHNY and SVGAGI (reference sequence). The V segment lost 3 bases and the J segment 4 bases; nucleotides outside the gene matches: 5. The CDR3 has 14 amino acids. The CDR3 DNA sequence: TGTGCCAGCAGTTATCGGACTAGTCGAGAGACCCAGTACTTC. Its translation is CASSYRTSRETQYF.

The J gene is TRBJ1-1, the V gene TRBV5-1; no reliable D call. The CDR3 contains 19 residues. Trimming cost V 0 bases and J 0 bases, with 21 bases left between them. CDR1 is SGHRS, CDR2 YFSETQ, per germline. CDR3 DNA: TGCGCCAGCAGCTTGGCTGGGATTTCGCTGTCAGGAGTGAACACTGAAGCTTTCTTT. The encoded protein is CASSLAGISLSGVNTEAFF.